This T cell receptor beta chain emerged from a study of blood T cell repertoires in COVID-19. Study-level information: The United States, Italy and Spain supplied acute and convalescent COVID-19 samples. PBMCs, B-cell-depleted T cells, or T cells provided the cDNA or gDNA that made up the material.

Source study methods: Estimates of nucleated cell counts were drawn from the amplification of reference gene primers. The protocol was immunoSEQ multiplex PCR, while the TCRdb copy is restricted to in-frame clones and leaves out a portion. Clonal size and the V and J genes are those of that table, whereas D and trimming came from the DNA. The sample holds 120,000 or so clones, approximately 81% seen once. The source material was peripheral blood. This TCR was recovered from a man between 60 and 70 years old with acute or convalescent COVID-19.

Here the CDR3 DNA reads TGTGCCAGCAGTCGGATCGTGACAGGCCACTACGAGCAGTACTTC. Translation: CASSRIVTGHYEQYF. V gene TRBV6-2 or TRBV6-3 combines with J gene TRBJ2-7; a possible D gene is TRBD1 (6 bases). Trimming removed 5 bases from V and 3 bases from J, with 17 bases in between. CDR3 length: 15 amino acids. The germline CDR1 and CDR2 sequences are MNHEY and SVGEGT.